This TCR beta chain was sequenced during a study of blood T cell repertoires in COVID-19. Study overall: Some COVID-19 samples were acute and others convalescent; all came from the United States, Italy and Spain. PBMCs, B-cell-depleted T cells, or T cells were the source of the cDNA or gDNA that made up the material.

Authors' analysis steps: From reference gene primer amplification, estimates of nucleated cell counts were derived. Profiling relied on immunoSEQ multiplex PCR, and the TCRdb table lists in-frame clones only, not all of them. D and trimming come from the DNA, and the V and J calls and clone size come from that table. Of some 260,000 clones listed, about 88% are singletons. In germline, CDR1 is LGHNA, CDR2 YNFKEQ. The CDR3 has 14 amino acids. Trimming cost V 4 bases and J 3 bases; bases outside gene matches: 4. The chain employs TRBV4-2 and TRBJ1-2; TRBD1 agrees at 8 bases. The TCR comes from a woman between 40 and 50 years old who had recovered from COVID-19. The specimen sequenced was peripheral blood. The CDR3 is CASSLEQGDYGYTF. DNA of the CDR3: TGTGCCAGCAGCCTGGAACAGGGGGACTATGGCTACACCTTC.